The clone carrying this TCR beta chain was found many times. CDR1 is KGHSH and CDR2 is LQKENI in the germline V gene. This CDR3 is built from 16 residues. The V segment lost 2 bases and the J segment 5 bases; nucleotides outside the gene matches: 6. Amplification targeted TCR beta CDR3 regions from RNA transcripts. The HTBI primer set served for first-round RT-PCR of the TCR CDR3. TCRdb redid the calling of the multiplex PCR reads with MiXCR, one entry per CDR3 protein. This repertoire shows approximately 270,000 distinct CDR3 sequences, about 14% found once; its top ten account for more than 10%. The data originate from a study of T cells in Graves' hyperthyroidism and ophthalmopathy.

The TCR comes from a woman in her 40s with Graves' hyperthyroidism that later progressed to Graves' ophthalmopathy. Sequenced material: blood. This sequence joins TRBV18 and TRBJ2-1, with TRBD2 identical over 10 bases. The DNA for the CDR3 is TGTGCCAGCTCACCAGTTCTAGCGGGAGTGAACAATGAGCAGTTCTTC. Amino acid sequence: CASSPVLAGVNNEQFF.